This TCR beta chain was captured by sequencing in a study of vaccination and CD4 T cells after COVID-19. Across the whole study: Nasal swab PCR detected SARS-CoV-2 in convalescent patients, who comprised several mild cases and one severe case.

Specified treatment: roughly ten-day PBMC culture with coronavirus spike peptide pools or control peptides (ViraFEST assay). IL-2 (around 9.8 IU/ml) and peptide pools (about 9 ug/ml) were added to cultures of two million PBMCs per well. The assay that was used to sequence DNA from cultured CD4+ T cells was the Oncomine TCR Beta short-read assay. TCRdb analysed the PCR reads with MiXCR anew, one entry per CDR3 protein. The repertoire holds around 6,000 distinct CDR3 sequences, with about 17% as singletons. The CDR3 is 13 amino acids. The V gene's germline CDR1 is LNHDA and CDR2 SQIVND (reference sequence). This clonotype rates as medium-sized. Its antigen is unknown. The germline gene is not matched at one end of the junction; a read error may be the cause.

The chain recombines TRBV19 with TRBJ1-5, with D maybe TRBD1 (5 bases). This receptor was identified in a human donor who had recovered from COVID-19. Sample: CD4+ T cells from blood, cultured in vitro. The CDR3 DNA reads as TGTGCCAGTAGTGTAGACAGAAATCAGCCCCAGCATTTT. It is translated as CASSVDRNQPQHF. Complete variable domain (other parts from reference TRBV19 and TRBJ1-5): DGGITQSPKYLFRKEGQNVTLSCEQNLNHDAMYWYRQDPGQGLRLIYYSQIVNDFQKGDIAEGYSVSREKKESFPLTVTSAQKNPTAFYLCASSVDRNQPQHFGDGTRLSIL.